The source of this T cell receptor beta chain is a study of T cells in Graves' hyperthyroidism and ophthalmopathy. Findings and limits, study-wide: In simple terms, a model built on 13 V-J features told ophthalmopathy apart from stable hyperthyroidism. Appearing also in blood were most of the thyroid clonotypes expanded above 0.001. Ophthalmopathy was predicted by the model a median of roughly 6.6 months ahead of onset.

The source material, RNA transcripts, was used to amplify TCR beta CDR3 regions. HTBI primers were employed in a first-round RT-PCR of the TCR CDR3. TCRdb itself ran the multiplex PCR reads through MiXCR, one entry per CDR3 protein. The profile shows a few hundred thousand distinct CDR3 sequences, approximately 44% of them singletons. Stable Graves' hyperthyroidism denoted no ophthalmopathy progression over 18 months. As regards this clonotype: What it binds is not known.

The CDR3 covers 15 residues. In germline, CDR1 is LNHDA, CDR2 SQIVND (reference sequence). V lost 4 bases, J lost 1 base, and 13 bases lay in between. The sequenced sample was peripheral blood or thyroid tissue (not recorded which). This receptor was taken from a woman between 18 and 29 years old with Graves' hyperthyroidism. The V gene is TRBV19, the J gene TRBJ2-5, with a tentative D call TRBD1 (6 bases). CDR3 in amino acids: CASSNHRDTQETQYF. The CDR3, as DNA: TGTGCCAGTAGTAATCACCGGGACACCCAAGAGACCCAGTACTTC. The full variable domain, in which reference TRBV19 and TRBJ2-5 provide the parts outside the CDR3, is DGGITQSPKYLFRKEGQNVTLSCEQNLNHDAMYWYRQDPGQGLRLIYYSQIVNDFQKGDIAEGYSVSREKKESFPLTVTSAQKNPTAFYLCASSNHRDTQETQYFGPGTRLLVL.